The rows below give T cell receptor beta chains drawn from one sample of a study of blood T cell repertoires in COVID-19. Assay used: immunoSEQ multiplex PCR; TCRdb lists only in-frame clones, some missing. The data show about 59,000 clones, about 90% seen once. Sequenced sample: peripheral blood. The receptors come from a man aged 55-75 years with active or convalescent COVID-19. Both conserved end residues are part of each CDR3. D genes are given only for firm matches. The size entry is marked missing in some rows and otherwise reads once, few, many or a size class.

DNA,CDR3,D,J,length,size,V
TGTGCCAGCAATAAACAGGCCGACGAGCAGTACTTC,CASNKQADEQYF,NA,TRBJ2-7,12,once,TRBV2
TGTGCCAGCAGCCATAGCGGGAGGTGGGGGACCCAGTACTTC,CASSHSGRWGTQYF,TRBD2,TRBJ2-5,14,NA,TRBV3-1/TRBV3-2
TGTGCCAGCAGCTTTCCCGGACTAGCGGGTCAAGAGACCCAGTACTTC,CASSFPGLAGQETQYF,TRBD2,TRBJ2-5,16,NA,TRBV7-9
TGCGCCAGCAGGTTTGGGGGACAGAACACTGAAGCTTTCTTT,CASRFGGQNTEAFF,NA,TRBJ1-1,14,NA,TRBV5-1
TGTGCCAGCAGCAGGACTACCGAGCAGTACTTC,CASSRTTEQYF,NA,TRBJ2-7,11,NA,TRBV12-3/TRBV12-4
TGTGCCAGCAGCGTACAGAGAGCACGGGAGACCCAGTACTTC,CASSVQRARETQYF,NA,TRBJ2-5,14,NA,TRBV11-2
TGTGCCAGCAGCTTGGATCGGAGCAATCAGCCCCAGCATTTT,CASSLDRSNQPQHF,NA,TRBJ1-5,14,NA,TRBV5-4
TGTGCCAGCAGTTTGTGGGAGGGGGATACGCAGTATTTT,CASSLWEGDTQYF,TRBD2,TRBJ2-3,13,NA,TRBV6-2/TRBV6-3
TGTGCCAGCAGCTCCACCGGGGGAGAGACCCAGTACTTC,CASSSTGGETQYF,NA,TRBJ2-5,13,NA,TRBV7-3
TGTGCCAGCAGCTTATTAGCACAAGAGACCCAGTACTTC,CASSLLAQETQYF,NA,TRBJ2-5,13,NA,TRBV7-3
TGTGCCAGCAGCTTATCGGTAGGGGATAGGAGCACCGGGGAGCTGTTTTTT,CASSLSVGDRSTGELFF,NA,TRBJ2-2,17,NA,TRBV11-2
TGTGCCAGCAGCCAAGACCGAGATACGCAGTATTTT,CASSQDRDTQYF,NA,TRBJ2-3,12,NA,TRBV4-2
TGTGCCAGTAGAGACAGGTTCTACTACGAGCAGTACTTC,CASRDRFYYEQYF,NA,TRBJ2-7,13,NA,TRBV19
TGTGCCAGCAGTTTATACAGCCCGAACACTGAAGCTTTCTTT,CASSLYSPNTEAFF,NA,TRBJ1-1,14,NA,TRBV27
TGTGCCAGCAGCTCCTCCGGAGGTGCGTCTTACGAGCAGTACTTC,CASSSSGGASYEQYF,NA,TRBJ2-7,15,NA,TRBV7-9
TGTGCCAGCAGTCCCACTTGGAACACTGAAGCTTTCTTT,CASSPTWNTEAFF,NA,TRBJ1-1,13,NA,TRBV6-2/TRBV6-3
TGTGCCAGCAGCTTAGGGCAGACAGGGAAAGCGTACAATGAGCAGTTCTTC,CASSLGQTGKAYNEQFF,TRBD1,TRBJ2-1,17,few,TRBV7-9
TGTGCCAGCAGCGATTCCCTCTACCTCTCCACTGAAGCTTTCTTT,CASSDSLYLSTEAFF,NA,TRBJ1-1,15,few,TRBV14
TGTGCCAGTAGTAGAACCCGGGACATCCCCTACAATGAGCAGTTCTTC,CASSRTRDIPYNEQFF,NA,TRBJ2-1,16,NA,TRBV19
TGTGCCAGCAGCCCCGTTGGGAGGTCGACTGAAGCTTTCTTT,CASSPVGRSTEAFF,NA,TRBJ1-1,14,NA,TRBV6-5
TGTGCCTGGAGGAGCTTGGATACGCAGTATTTT,CAWRSLDTQYF,NA,TRBJ2-3,11,NA,TRBV30
TGTGCCAGCATTGGTTTGGCAGCGGGAGAGACCCAGTACTTC,CASIGLAAGETQYF,NA,TRBJ2-5,14,NA,TRBV7-2
TGTGCCAGCACCTTTAACGCGGCGCGCGGTGAAAAACTGTTTTTT,CASTFNAARGEKLFF,NA,TRBJ1-4,15,NA,TRBV11-2
TGTGCCTGGAGAGGGACAGGGAATTCACCCCTCCACTTT,CAWRGTGNSPLHF,TRBD1,TRBJ1-6,13,NA,TRBV30
TGTGCCAGCAGCCAAGGACAGGGTAGGGTTTCACCCCTCCACTTT,CASSQGQGRVSPLHF,TRBD1,TRBJ1-6,15,NA,TRBV14
TGTGCCAGTGGTCGACAGGGGGTTTACGAGCAGTACTTC,CASGRQGVYEQYF,TRBD1,TRBJ2-7,13,NA,TRBV12-3/TRBV12-4
TGTGCCAGCAGCCAAGCAGGGGCCTTACAGCCCCAGCATTTT,CASSQAGALQPQHF,NA,TRBJ1-5,14,NA,TRBV7-9
TGTGCCAGCAGCTGGGGCGTAGGGCTTAACACCGGGGAGCTGTTTTTT,CASSWGVGLNTGELFF,NA,TRBJ2-2,16,few,TRBV11-2
TGTGCCAGCAGCGGACTAGCGGGGGGGATCACAGATACGCAGTATTTT,CASSGLAGGITDTQYF,TRBD2,TRBJ2-3,16,once,TRBV14
TGCAGTGCGGGGGGACCTAATGGCTACACCTTC,CSAGGPNGYTF,NA,TRBJ1-2,11,NA,TRBV20-1
TGTGCCAGCAGCTTGACAGGGGATAAGGGTGAAGCTTTCTTT,CASSLTGDKGEAFF,TRBD1,TRBJ1-1,14,NA,TRBV11-2
TGTGCCAGCAAATTAGGGACAGATAGCAATCAGCCCCAGCATTTT,CASKLGTDSNQPQHF,TRBD1,TRBJ1-5,15,NA,TRBV2
TGCGCCAGCTATAGGGACAGGGGAACCACAGATACGCAGTATTTT,CASYRDRGTTDTQYF,TRBD1,TRBJ2-3,15,NA,TRBV5-1
TGCGCCAGCAGCTTAAATGGACAGGGTGGGCCTAAGATCCAGCAGTACTTC,CASSLNGQGGPKIQQYF,TRBD1,TRBJ2-7,17,NA,TRBV5-1
TGTGCCAGTAGGAGACAGGGCGGGAACACTGAAGCTTTCTTT,CASRRQGGNTEAFF,TRBD1,TRBJ1-1,14,NA,TRBV19
TGCGCCAGCAGCCCAGGTTATACAGGGGACACTGAAGCTTTCTTT,CASSPGYTGDTEAFF,TRBD1,TRBJ1-1,15,NA,TRBV5-1
TGCGCCAGCAGCCGAGAAAGGGGAGGGGACACTGAAGCTTTCTTT,CASSRERGGDTEAFF,NA,TRBJ1-1,15,few,TRBV5-1
TGTGCCAGCTCACGAACAGCAATTAATATGAACACTGAAGCTTTCTTT,CASSRTAINMNTEAFF,NA,TRBJ1-1,16,NA,TRBV18
TGTGCCAGCAGTCGGACAGGGGGCTATGGCTACACCTTC,CASSRTGGYGYTF,TRBD1,TRBJ1-2,13,NA,TRBV27
TGTGCCAGCAGCCAAGACAGGGTAGCCGAGCAGTACTTC,CASSQDRVAEQYF,NA,TRBJ2-7,13,once,TRBV4-2
TGTGCCAGCAGCTTTGGACAGGGAACAGATACGCAGTATTTT,CASSFGQGTDTQYF,TRBD1,TRBJ2-3,14,NA,TRBV11-3
TGTGCCAGCAGCTTCAGTTCGGGACACTGGGTTGGTGGCTACACCTTC,CASSFSSGHWVGGYTF,NA,TRBJ1-2,16,NA,TRBV5-6
TGTGCCAGTAGTCCCGGAGGAAGGGGGCAGGGTGAAAAACTGTTTTTT,CASSPGGRGQGEKLFF,TRBD1,TRBJ1-4,16,NA,TRBV19
TGTGCCAGCAGTTTTCGGGGGAACATTCAGTACTTC,CASSFRGNIQYF,NA,TRBJ2-4,12,few,TRBV12-3/TRBV12-4
TGTGCCAGCAGCCGACAGGGGAACACCGGGGAGCTGTTTTTT,CASSRQGNTGELFF,TRBD1,TRBJ2-2,14,NA,TRBV27
TGTGCCAGCAGTGTGGGAGGCAGGTACAATGAGCAGTTCTTC,CASSVGGRYNEQFF,NA,TRBJ2-1,14,NA,TRBV4-2
TGTGCCAGCAGGCGCAGGGCTGATCAGCCCCAGCATTTT,CASRRRADQPQHF,NA,TRBJ1-5,13,once,TRBV2
TGTGCCAGCAGACCCACAGGGGCTGGAAACACCATATATTTT,CASRPTGAGNTIYF,TRBD1,TRBJ1-3,14,NA,TRBV27
TGTGCCAGCAGCCAAGTTCGTCCCGCGGGCTATGGCTACACCTTC,CASSQVRPAGYGYTF,NA,TRBJ1-2,15,NA,TRBV3-1/TRBV3-2
TGTGCCAGCAGCGCTATGGGGGGTTACAATGAGCAGTTCTTC,CASSAMGGYNEQFF,NA,TRBJ2-1,14,NA,TRBV7-9
TGTGCCAGCACCTCTCAGGGATATGGCGAGCAGTACTTC,CASTSQGYGEQYF,NA,TRBJ2-7,13,NA,TRBV11-2
TGCAGTGCTAGCAGAAACACTGAAGCTTTCTTT,CSASRNTEAFF,NA,TRBJ1-1,11,NA,TRBV20-1
TGCGCCAGCAGCTTGGAGACTATCACCGGGGAGCTGTTTTTT,CASSLETITGELFF,NA,TRBJ2-2,14,once,TRBV5-1
TGTGCCAGTACCCACCTCGACAGCTCTGGAAACACCATATATTTT,CASTHLDSSGNTIYF,NA,TRBJ1-3,15,NA,TRBV19